This T cell receptor beta chain was sequenced for a study of blood T cell repertoires in COVID-19. Study-level information: Whether acute or convalescent, the COVID-19 samples came from the United States, Italy and Spain. PBMCs, B-cell-depleted T cells, or T cells were the source of the cDNA or gDNA that made up the material.

In the original processing: Reference gene primer amplification gave estimated nucleated cell counts. Data came from immunoSEQ multiplex PCR; TCRdb stores just in-frame clones and leaves some out. That table gives V, J and clone size, and the DNA gave D and trimming. The sample records some 75,000 clones, 86% being singletons. CDR1 is ENHRY, CDR2 SYGVKD, per germline. Trimming pared 1 base from V and 3 bases from J, leaving 12 bases between. There are 15 residues in the CDR3. While infection was still active, Seattle patients were enrolled and then followed longitudinally. Sequences were obtained from peripheral blood. This receptor was taken from a man older than 75 with COVID-19, enrolled during active disease. The rearrangement uses TRBV10-3 and TRBJ1-1, with D maybe TRBD1 (6 bases). CDR3 nucleotide sequence: TGTGCCATCAGTGAGTGGAAAGGGGGGGACACTGAAGCTTTCTTT. Its translation is CAISEWKGGDTEAFF.